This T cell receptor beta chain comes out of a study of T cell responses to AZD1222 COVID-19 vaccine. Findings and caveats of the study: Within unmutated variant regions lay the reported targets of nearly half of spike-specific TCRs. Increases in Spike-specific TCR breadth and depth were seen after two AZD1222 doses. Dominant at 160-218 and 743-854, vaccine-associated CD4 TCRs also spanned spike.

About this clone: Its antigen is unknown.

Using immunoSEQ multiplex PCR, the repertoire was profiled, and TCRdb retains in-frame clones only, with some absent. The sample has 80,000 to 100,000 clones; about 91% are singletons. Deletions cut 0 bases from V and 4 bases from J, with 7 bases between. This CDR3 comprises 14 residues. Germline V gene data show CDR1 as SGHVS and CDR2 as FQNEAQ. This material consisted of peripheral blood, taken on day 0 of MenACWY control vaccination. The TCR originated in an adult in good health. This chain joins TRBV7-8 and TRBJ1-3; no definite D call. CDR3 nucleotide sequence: TGTGCCAGCAGCTTAGCCAGGTCCGGAAACACCATATATTTT. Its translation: CASSLARSGNTIYF.